This T cell receptor (beta chain) comes out of a study of blood T cell repertoires in COVID-19 (dated by TCRdb to 2020 to 2021). About the study as a whole: Samples covering the acute and convalescent phases of COVID-19 were provided by collaborators in the United States, Italy and Spain. Where HLA class I and class II types were available, the types were taken from metadata supplied by the sample provider, not from assay-based typing. Samples came from the ongoing ImmuneRACE study (first 160 participants) plus 1,254 subjects from 6 global collaborators. Sample metadata almost always included a de-identified subject ID, COVID-19 status, age in years and sex. The prospective study material was composed of cDNA or gDNA derived from T cells, B-cell-depleted T cells, or PBMCs. The repertoires were released in a freely available public database intended as a resource for research on the immune response to SARS-CoV-2. Subjects who had been exposed to COVID-19, were actively infected with it, or had recovered from it provided the deeply sampled blood TCRbeta repertoires that made up the dataset. Overall results and qualifications from the work: Clinical and demographic metadata were provided uncurated, with the amount varying by source and participant.

The collaborating institutions used their own protocols to collect whole blood in K2EDTA tubes. For TCRbeta analysis, collaborator samples were shipped as frozen whole blood, as isolated PBMCs, or as DNA extracted from either sample type. Points on this clone: No antigen is known for it. Base qualities are not recorded, but no much larger clone differs from it by a single base.

V and J are trimmed by 10 bases and 2 bases, and the gene matches miss 8 bases of the junction. Taken from the germline V gene, the CDR1 and CDR2 loops are ENHRY and SYGVKD. The CDR3 holds 13 amino acids from the cysteine to the phenylalanine. Of the read, only the CDR3 DNA is kept; its 39 bases are in frame from base 1. TCRbeta CDR3 regions were amplified from genomic DNA using the immunoSEQ Assay, a bias-controlled multiplex PCR. As for the authors' bioinformatics: The number of nucleated cells in each sample was estimated from the amplification of reference gene primers within the assay. Sequence reads were collapsed and filtered to measure the absolute abundance of every unique TCRbeta CDR3 rearrangement. Productive Simpson clonality was computed per sample as the square root of Simpson's diversity index over productive rearrangements. Here the immuneACCESS table is served through TCRdb, limited to in-frame sequences with V and J called. Missing clones are a known gap in these copies; in checked studies unresolved V genes cover under half, and the rest lacks a known reason. V, J and clone size were drawn from that table, and D and trimming were deduced from the DNA. The sample records about 170,000 clones, roughly four fifths of which are singletons. The ten largest clones represent 9.5% to 13% of the sample.

The source of this sequence is a man aged 70 or older with active or convalescent COVID-19. The sequence joins TRBV10-3 to TRBJ2-7, with 7 junctional bases fitting TRBD1. Sequenced sample: peripheral blood. The CDR3 sequence is CATDPGQPYEQYF. The sequenced DNA is TGTGCCACCGACCCGGGACAGCCCTACGAGCAGTACTTC.